This T cell receptor (beta chain) was retrieved from a study of T cell responses to AZD1222 COVID-19 vaccine. Points from the study as a whole: Receipt of two AZD1222 doses was followed by a rise in Spike-specific TCR breadth and depth. In a largely white British group with more females than males, clonal diversity was possibly underestimated. AZD1222 recipients seropositive at baseline numbered only six. Without day 14 samples, only post-peak T cell repertoires were studied.

TCRdb's copy holds only in-frame clones and misses some; the assay was immunoSEQ multiplex PCR. The data hold 50,000 to 55,000 clones, with about 87% observed a single time. The CDR3 has 12 amino acids. The germline V gene has CDR1 SGHRS and CDR2 YFSETQ. V shed 4 bases and J shed 7 bases, with 9 bases lying between them. Concerning this clone itself: Its antigen is not known.

The TCR originated in an adult who received the AZD1222 COVID-19 vaccine. V and J are TRBV5-1 and TRBJ2-1; D is perhaps TRBD2 (6 bases). Material: peripheral blood, obtained 28 days after the second AZD1222 dose. CDR3 protein: CASSLEGNEQFF. The DNA of the CDR3 is TGCGCCAGCAGCCTGGAGGGGAATGAGCAGTTCTTC.